The 31 T cell receptor beta chains in this list originate from one sample, sequenced in a study of human CD8 memory T cell subsets. It was UMI-labeled 5' RACE by which the TCR beta libraries were made. TCRdb reprocessed the 5' RACE reads and stores each CDR3 protein as one record, lacking DNA. The sample includes some 10,000 distinct CDR3 sequences. Sequenced sample: CD8+ stem-like memory T cells (TSCM and TCM) sorted from PBMCs. As for subset: stem-like memory CD8 T cells (TSTEM), CCR7+ PD-1- TIGIT-. These receptors originate from a human donor in good health.

The V and J genes are TRBV12-3 or TRBV12-4 and TRBJ2-6; TCRdb returns TRBD1, unconfirmable since there is no DNA. The CDR3 spans 17 residues. The CDR3 region is CARPSHRAGPGANVLTF.

The V call is TRBV2, the J call TRBJ1-5; TCRdb calls TRBD1, which cannot be checked without DNA. The germline CDR1 and CDR2 sequences are SNHLY and FYNNEI. The CDR3 runs to 13 residues. CDR3 sequence: CASKTGYQGPQHF. The full variable domain, with the rest looked up from reference TRBV2 and TRBJ1-5, is EPEVTQTPSHQVTQMGQEVILRCVPISNHLYFYWYRQILGQKVEFLVSFYNNEISEKSEIFDDQFSVERPDGSNFTLKIRSTKLEDSAMYFCASKTGYQGPQHFGDGTRLSIL.

By frequency, this clonotype is medium-sized (0.01 to 0.1%). The V call is TRBV2, the J call TRBJ1-6. From germline, CDR1 is SNHLY and CDR2 FYNNEI. The CDR3 contains 14 residues. The CDR3 loop is CASGEGGVLAPLHF.

By frequency, this clonotype is medium-sized. The chain uses TRBV7-2 and TRBJ1-1. The length of the CDR3 is 15 residues. CDR1 SGHTA and CDR2 FQGNSA come from the germline V gene. CDR3 region: CASSFNTYLNTEAFF.

The gene calls are TRBV5-1 and TRBJ2-7; checking the TCRdb D call of TRBD1 is not possible without DNA. The CDR3 loop spans 14 amino acids. In germline, CDR1 is SGHRS, CDR2 YFSETQ. CDR3: CASSADRETYEQYF.

The chain combines TRBV7-9 with TRBJ2-5; the TRBD1 assignment by TCRdb is unverifiable without DNA. Per germline, CDR1 SEHNR and CDR2 FQNEAQ (reference sequence). The length of the CDR3 is 14 residues. CDR3: CASSHWDSQETQYF.

The chain combines TRBV20-1 with TRBJ2-5; no DNA is available, so the TRBD2 call from TCRdb remains unchecked. Per the germline V gene, CDR1 is DFQATT and CDR2 is SNEGSKA (reference sequence). This CDR3 has 14 residues. The CDR3 loop is CSASPPGVAETQYF.

The chain has TRBV10-3 and TRBJ2-3; TCRdb calls TRBD1, which cannot be checked without DNA. CDR1 is ENHRY, CDR2 SYGVKD, per germline. This CDR3 spans 15 amino acids. This CDR3 reads CAISESEGGSDTQYF.

The genes are TRBV7-3 and TRBJ2-7; the D call from TCRdb, TRBD2, cannot be confirmed without DNA. CDR1 SGHTA and CDR2 FQGTGA come from the germline V gene. There are 16 residues in the CDR3. CDR3 protein: CASSPSGPSPLYEQYF.

CDR3 in amino acids: CASSGLISADTQYF. The gene calls are TRBV12-3 or TRBV12-4 and TRBJ2-3; the TCRdb call, TRBD2, lacks DNA for checking. The length of the CDR3 is 14 residues.

The chain employs TRBV4-1 and TRBJ2-1. This CDR3 is 12 amino acids long. The germline V gene encodes CDR1 MGHRA and CDR2 YSYEKL. The CDR3 is CASSQRYNEQFF.

This chain connects TRBV29-1 to TRBJ2-7; TCRdb lists TRBD1, though no DNA is available to test this call. Germline V gives CDR1 SQVTM, CDR2 ANQGSEA. CDR3 length: 13 residues. The CDR3 spells CSVERFGTYEQYF.

The rearrangement uses TRBV11-2 and TRBJ2-5. This CDR3 comprises 18 residues. The germline gives CDR1 SGHAT, CDR2 FQNNGV. Here the CDR3 reads CASSLILRRTEYQETQYF.

This sequence joins TRBV7-9 and TRBJ2-2; the D gene TCRdb calls, TRBD1, cannot be checked with no DNA. CDR1 and CDR2 (germline): SEHNR, FQNEAQ (reference sequence). The CDR3 is made up of 16 amino acids. CDR3 protein: CAAHGPGQGNTGELFF.

The chain joins TRBV11-2 to TRBJ2-2; the D call from TCRdb, TRBD1, cannot be confirmed without DNA. Per the germline V gene, CDR1 is SGHAT and CDR2 is FQNNGV. This CDR3 region has 16 residues. This CDR3 reads CASRRPTGAHTGELFF. Combining the CDR3 with reference TRBV11-2 and TRBJ2-2 gives the whole variable domain EAGVAQSPRYKIIEKRQSVAFWCNPISGHATLYWYQQILGQGPKLLIQFQNNGVVDDSQLPKDRFSAERLKGVDSTLKIQPAKLEDSAVYLCASRRPTGAHTGELFFGEGSRLTVL.

The chain is built from TRBV5-6 and TRBJ2-1; the D call from TCRdb, TRBD2, cannot be confirmed without DNA. The CDR3 sequence is 16 residues long. CDR1 is SGHDT, CDR2 YYEEEE, per germline. The CDR3 protein is CASSLERALTYNEQFF.

Judged by frequency, this clonotype is medium-sized. The CDR3 loop reads CASGRPYTGELFF. The V and J genes are TRBV5-6 and TRBJ2-2; TCRdb reports TRBD1, a call that lacks DNA to check it against. Germline V gene data show CDR1 as SGHDT and CDR2 as YYEEEE. This CDR3 is 13 amino acids long.

The chain carries TRBV21-1 and TRBJ1-2; TCRdb's D call, TRBD1, is unchecked because there is no DNA. TRBV21-1 corresponds to a pseudogene. This CDR3 contains 17 residues. This CDR3 reads CASSFLSTTFDTYGYTF.

Judged by frequency, this clonotype is medium-sized. This chain links TRBV29-1 with TRBJ2-5; no DNA is available, so the TRBD1 call from TCRdb remains unchecked. The germline V gene has CDR1 SQVTM and CDR2 ANQGSEA. CDR3 size: 15 residues. The CDR3: CSVHPRDRVQETQYF.

The CDR3 sequence: CASSDRQGAGKNIQYF. The V gene is TRBV7-9, the J gene TRBJ2-4; TCRdb reports TRBD1, a call that lacks DNA to check it against. CDR3 length: 16 residues. Germline lookup yields CDR1 SEHNR and CDR2 FQNEAQ (reference sequence). The full variable domain, completed using reference TRBV7-9 and TRBJ2-4, is DTGVSQNPRHKITKRGQNVTFRCDPISEHNRLYWYRQTLGQGPEFLTYFQNEAQLEKSRLLSDRFSAERPKGSFSTLEIQRTEQGDSAMYLCASSDRQGAGKNIQYFGAGTRLSVL.

The chain links TRBV12-3 or TRBV12-4 to TRBJ1-4. This CDR3 has 14 residues. CDR3 sequence: CASSLQSTNEKLFF.

This chain links TRBV2 with TRBJ1-2; absent DNA, TCRdb's TRBD1 call cannot be checked. The CDR3 length is 13 residues. Germline V gene lookup returns CDR1 SNHLY and CDR2 FYNNEI. This CDR3 reads CASSDTGSYGYTF. Complete variable domain (other parts from reference TRBV2 and TRBJ1-2): EPEVTQTPSHQVTQMGQEVILRCVPISNHLYFYWYRQILGQKVEFLVSFYNNEISEKSEIFDDQFSVERPDGSNFTLKIRSTKLEDSAMYFCASSDTGSYGYTFGSGTRLTVV.

The rearrangement joins TRBV28 to TRBJ2-5; the D gene TCRdb calls, TRBD2, cannot be checked with no DNA. The CDR3 totals 17 residues. Germline V gene lookup returns CDR1 MDHEN and CDR2 SYDVKM. This CDR3 reads CASSLPRELAGQETQYF. Combining the CDR3 with reference TRBV28 and TRBJ2-5 gives the whole variable domain DVKVTQSSRYLVKRTGEKVFLECVQDMDHENMFWYRQDPGLGLRLIYFSYDVKMKEKGDIPEGYSVSREKKERFSLILESASTNQTSMYLCASSLPRELAGQETQYFGPGTRLLVL.

The gene calls are TRBV6-1 and TRBJ2-7; TCRdb picks TRBD2, but there is no DNA to check that call. The CDR3 consists of 16 residues. In germline, CDR1 is MNHNS, CDR2 SASEGT. Here the CDR3 reads CASSELGAGNSYEQYF.

By frequency, this clonotype is medium-sized. The gene calls are TRBV29-1 and TRBJ1-1; TCRdb gives TRBD1 as the D gene, but with no DNA this cannot be confirmed. The V gene's germline CDR1 is SQVTM and CDR2 ANQGSEA. The CDR3 loop spans 12 amino acids. The CDR3 sequence is CSVEPGPTEAFF.

This clonotype is medium-sized by frequency. The chain carries TRBV24-1 and TRBJ2-1. Germline V CDR1 and CDR2: KGHDR, SFDVKD. This CDR3 has 15 residues. CDR3 region: CATSGAGDSHNEQFF.

This chain links TRBV15 with TRBJ2-7; the TCRdb D gene call, TRBD2, has no DNA to confirm it. The CDR3 length is 16 residues. Germline V gene lookup returns CDR1 LNHNV and CDR2 YYDKDF (reference sequence). The CDR3 sequence: CATSRDGGSATYEQYF.

CDR3 sequence: CSAREPSGIEETQYF. The rearrangement links TRBV20-1 to TRBJ2-5. CDR3 length: 15 residues. CDR1 and CDR2 (germline): DFQATT, SNEGSKA (reference sequence).

V usage is TRBV10-3 and J usage is TRBJ2-7; TCRdb gives TRBD1 as the D gene, but with no DNA this cannot be confirmed. The length of the CDR3 is 14 residues. CDR1 ENHRY and CDR2 SYGVKD come from the germline V gene. The CDR3 loop reads CAISGGTSSYEQYF.

The V call is TRBV5-6, the J call TRBJ1-2. This CDR3 contains 12 residues. Looked up from germline, CDR1 is SGHDT and CDR2 is YYEEEE. CDR3 protein: CASSIDPYGYTF. Using reference TRBV5-6 and TRBJ1-2 for the parts outside the CDR3, the full variable domain is DAGVTQSPTHLIKTRGQQVTLRCSPKSGHDTVSWYQQALGQGPQFIFQYYEEEERQRGNFPDRFSGHQFPNYSSELNVNALLLGDSALYLCASSIDPYGYTFGSGTRLTVV.

The chain has TRBV19 and TRBJ2-1; TCRdb selects TRBD2, and the lack of DNA leaves this call unchecked. Germline V gene lookup returns CDR1 LNHDA and CDR2 SQIVND (reference sequence). The CDR3 is 15 residues long. The CDR3 sequence: CASSFGGGFYNEQFF.